A selection of T cell receptor beta chains follows, all from one sample in a study of blood T cell repertoires in COVID-19. Sequenced by immunoSEQ multiplex PCR; TCRdb stores in-frame clones only, minus some. The table records over 350,000 clones, around 87% of them present only once. Sequenced sample: PBMCs or T cells enriched from blood (not recorded which). Receptors originate from a woman aged 50 to 60 who had recovered from COVID-19. The CDR3 runs from the conserved cysteine through the conserved F or W. The D gene is left open where the match is weak. Expanded clones get a size class; other rows say once, few or many, or leave the size out.

V: TRBV7-9
D: .
J: TRBJ2-5
size: .
DNA: TGTGCCAGCAGCTCGATTTGGGGGGAAGAGACCCAGTACTTC
CDR3: CASSSIWGEETQYF

V: TRBV7-2
D: .
J: TRBJ1-1
size: .
DNA: TGTGCCAGCAGCCAGATTCGAGGCTCCCTTAACACTGAAGCTTTCTTT
CDR3: CASSQIRGSLNTEAFF

V: TRBV5-5
D: .
J: TRBJ1-2
size: .
DNA: TGTGCCAGCAGCTTGGTCCCAGGGAACTATGGCTACACCTTC
CDR3: CASSLVPGNYGYTF

V: TRBV7-9
D: .
J: TRBJ2-3
size: .
DNA: TGTGCCAGCAGCGGCCTTGGCCGCACAGATACGCAGTATTTT
CDR3: CASSGLGRTDTQYF

V: TRBV6-5
D: TRBD1
J: TRBJ1-6
size: .
DNA: TGTGCCAGCAGTTACCTAGACAGGGAGTCACCCCTCCACTTT
CDR3: CASSYLDRESPLHF

V: TRBV30
D: .
J: TRBJ2-1
size: .
DNA: TGTGCCTGGGTGGAGAACAATGAGCAGTTCTTC
CDR3: CAWVENNEQFF

V: TRBV5-1
D: TRBD2
J: TRBJ2-3
size: .
DNA: TGCGCCAGCAGCTTGGCACTAGCGGGAACAGATACGCAGTATTTT
CDR3: CASSLALAGTDTQYF

V: TRBV9
D: .
J: TRBJ2-2
size: .
DNA: TGTGCCAGCAGCGCGGTGCCCGGGGAGCTGTTTTTT
CDR3: CASSAVPGELFF

V: TRBV6-5
D: TRBD1
J: TRBJ2-7
size: .
DNA: TGTGCCAGCAGTCCGCAGGGACAGGGTAAAAACGAGCAGTACTTC
CDR3: CASSPQGQGKNEQYF

V: TRBV4-1
D: .
J: TRBJ2-2
size: .
DNA: TGCGCCAGCAGCCAAGTCTTCGGCGGGACAGAGAACACCGGGGAGCTGTTTTTT
CDR3: CASSQVFGGTENTGELFF

V: TRBV27
D: .
J: TRBJ2-1
size: .
DNA: TGTGCCAGCAGTCCCCGTAGGAGGGGCCTCTACAATGAGCAGTTCTTC
CDR3: CASSPRRRGLYNEQFF

V: TRBV19
D: .
J: TRBJ1-1
size: .
DNA: TGTGCCAGTAGTATGGCCCATAACACTGAAGCTTTCTTT
CDR3: CASSMAHNTEAFF

V: TRBV5-1
D: .
J: TRBJ1-2
size: .
DNA: TGCGCCAGCACCCCCCAAACAGGGAACTATGGCTACACCTTC
CDR3: CASTPQTGNYGYTF

V: TRBV30
D: .
J: TRBJ1-3
size: .
DNA: TGTGCCTTGGGCAGGGATTTCTCTGGAAACACCATATATTTT
CDR3: CALGRDFSGNTIYF

V: TRBV4-3
D: .
J: TRBJ2-2
size: once
DNA: TGCGCCAGCAGCCAACAGACAGCCCCGAACACCGGGGAGCTGTTTTTT
CDR3: CASSQQTAPNTGELFF

V: TRBV5-4
D: TRBD1
J: TRBJ1-6
size: .
DNA: TGTGCCAGCAGGAGGGACAGGGGAAACTCACCCCTCCACTTT
CDR3: CASRRDRGNSPLHF

V: TRBV6-5
D: TRBD1
J: TRBJ1-2
size: .
DNA: TGTGCCAGCAGTTACTCGTGGACAGGAGGCCTTGGCTACACCTTC
CDR3: CASSYSWTGGLGYTF

V: TRBV20-1
D: .
J: TRBJ2-3
size: .
DNA: TGCAGTGCTAGAGAAGTGGGCACGCAGTATTTT
CDR3: CSAREVGTQYF

V: TRBV11-1
D: TRBD1
J: TRBJ2-3
size: .
DNA: TGTGCCAGCAGCAGGGACAGGGGGCCGGATGCGCAGTATTTT
CDR3: CASSRDRGPDAQYF

V: TRBV28
D: TRBD1
J: TRBJ1-6
size: .
DNA: TGTGCCAGCAGTTTATTCGGGACAGCAAATTCACCCCTCCACTTT
CDR3: CASSLFGTANSPLHF

V: TRBV7-6
D: .
J: TRBJ1-5
size: .
DNA: TGTGCCAGCAGCTCCTCAGGGTTTGGCAATCAGCCCCAGCATTTT
CDR3: CASSSSGFGNQPQHF

V: TRBV6-5
D: .
J: TRBJ2-5
size: .
DNA: TGTGCCAGCAGCAGGGGAGCCGCTCTATTGGAGACCCAGTACTTC
CDR3: CASSRGAALLETQYF

V: TRBV30
D: TRBD2
J: TRBJ2-3
size: .
DNA: TGTGCCTGGTCGGATGGGGGGGGAGGGGATACGCAGTATTTT
CDR3: CAWSDGGGGDTQYF

V: TRBV5-1
D: .
J: TRBJ1-1
size: .
DNA: TGCGCCAGCAGCCCCACAGAGAACACTGAAGCTTTCTTT
CDR3: CASSPTENTEAFF

V: TRBV20-1
D: .
J: TRBJ2-7
size: .
DNA: TGCAGTGCCGTCGGGGACGAGCAGTACTTC
CDR3: CSAVGDEQYF

V: TRBV28
D: .
J: TRBJ1-2
size: .
DNA: TGTGCCAGCCATAGCGTTGGAGAGGGCTATGGCTACACCTTC
CDR3: CASHSVGEGYGYTF

V: TRBV6-1
D: .
J: TRBJ1-1
size: .
DNA: TGTGCCAGCAGTGAAATGACCCGCGGAGCTTTCTTT
CDR3: CASSEMTRGAFF

V: TRBV19
D: TRBD2
J: TRBJ2-1
size: .
DNA: TGTGCCAGTACGACTAGCGGGGAATACAATGAGCAGTTCTTC
CDR3: CASTTSGEYNEQFF

V: TRBV30
D: .
J: TRBJ1-6
size: once
DNA: TGTGCCTGGAGTTTCGGGGAAAGGACACCCCTCCACTTT
CDR3: CAWSFGERTPLHF

V: TRBV29-1
D: TRBD1
J: TRBJ2-2
size: .
DNA: TGCAGCGTTGAGGCGGGCAGGGGGCGCTCCGGGGAGCTGTTTTTT
CDR3: CSVEAGRGRSGELFF

V: TRBV28
D: .
J: TRBJ2-7
size: .
DNA: TGTGCCAGCAGCTACAGGGTTGGCGAGCAGTACTTC
CDR3: CASSYRVGEQYF

V: TRBV30
D: .
J: TRBJ2-7
size: .
DNA: TGTGCCTGGGCCAGTCGGCCAGGTGGGGCCGAGCAGTACTTC
CDR3: CAWASRPGGAEQYF

V: TRBV10-3
D: TRBD1
J: TRBJ2-5
size: .
DNA: TGTGCCATCAAGGTGACAGGGGGTTGGGGAGAGACCCAGTACTTC
CDR3: CAIKVTGGWGETQYF

V: TRBV9
D: TRBD1
J: TRBJ2-1
size: .
DNA: TGTGCCAGCAGCGATAGCCGGGACAGGGAGATCCACAATGAGCAGTTCTTC
CDR3: CASSDSRDREIHNEQFF

V: TRBV19
D: TRBD1
J: TRBJ2-2
size: .
DNA: TGTGCCAGTGCACAGGGGCGCAACGCCGGGGAGCTGTTTTTT
CDR3: CASAQGRNAGELFF

V: TRBV12-3/TRBV12-4
D: TRBD1
J: TRBJ1-2
size: .
DNA: TGTGCCAGCGGACAGGGTTTCGCTTATGGCTACACCTTC
CDR3: CASGQGFAYGYTF

V: TRBV12-5
D: TRBD1
J: TRBJ2-7
size: .
DNA: TGTGCTAGTGGTTTGGGACAGGGGAATGTGGTGCGGCAGTACTTC
CDR3: CASGLGQGNVVRQYF

V: TRBV28
D: .
J: TRBJ1-6
size: .
DNA: TGTGCCAGCAGTTTCTTCGGTTCACCCCTCCACTTT
CDR3: CASSFFGSPLHF

V: TRBV6-5
D: .
J: TRBJ2-5
size: once
DNA: TGTGCCAGCAGTTTGTCTCCCGGGGAGACCCAGTACTTC
CDR3: CASSLSPGETQYF

V: TRBV9
D: .
J: TRBJ2-1
size: .
DNA: TGTGCCAGCAGCGTAGTTGCTAGTTCGAATGAGCAGTTCTTC
CDR3: CASSVVASSNEQFF

V: TRBV30
D: .
J: TRBJ1-2
size: .
DNA: TGTGCCTGGAGTGGGCAGGGGTTCTATGGCTACACCTTC
CDR3: CAWSGQGFYGYTF

V: TRBV5-4
D: .
J: TRBJ1-1
size: .
DNA: TGTGCCAGCAGCCAAGGGAGGGAGGAAGCTTTCTTT
CDR3: CASSQGREEAFF

V: TRBV7-2
D: .
J: TRBJ1-3
size: .
DNA: TGTGCCAGCAGCTTAAAGGGGCTTGGAAACACCATATATTTT
CDR3: CASSLKGLGNTIYF

V: TRBV6-5
D: .
J: TRBJ1-2
size: few
DNA: TGTGCCAGCAGCGGACAGATTTTCTATGGCTACACCTTC
CDR3: CASSGQIFYGYTF

V: TRBV7-8
D: .
J: TRBJ1-5
size: .
DNA: TGTGCCAGCAACAAAGGGGGGGGTCCCCAGCCCCAGCATTTT
CDR3: CASNKGGGPQPQHF

V: TRBV5-1
D: TRBD2
J: TRBJ2-1
size: .
DNA: TGCGCCAGCAGCTTGGACGGGACTAGCGGTTACAATGAGCAGTTCTTC
CDR3: CASSLDGTSGYNEQFF

V: TRBV25-1
D: TRBD1
J: TRBJ2-5
size: .
DNA: TGTGCCAGCAGTGCCCCAGGGGGCGTGACCCAGTACTTC
CDR3: CASSAPGGVTQYF

V: TRBV5-1
D: TRBD2
J: TRBJ2-1
size: .
DNA: TGCGCCAGCGGGCTAGCGGGGAGCAATGAGCAGTTCTTC
CDR3: CASGLAGSNEQFF

V: TRBV6-5
D: TRBD2
J: TRBJ2-7
size: .
DNA: TGTGCCAGCAGTTTCGGCCCATCGGGAGGCGAGCAGTACTTC
CDR3: CASSFGPSGGEQYF

V: TRBV5-6
D: TRBD2
J: TRBJ2-7
size: .
DNA: TGTGCCAGCAGCTCGGGACTAGCGGGGGATGAGCAGTACTTC
CDR3: CASSSGLAGDEQYF

V: TRBV7-6
D: .
J: TRBJ1-2
size: .
DNA: TGTGCCAGCAGCCTTCCCGGGAACTATGGCTACACCTTC
CDR3: CASSLPGNYGYTF

V: TRBV7-2
D: .
J: TRBJ1-6
size: .
DNA: TGTGCCAGCAGCACCCGTACGGGACTGAGTAATTCACCCCTCCACTTT
CDR3: CASSTRTGLSNSPLHF

V: TRBV5-1
D: .
J: TRBJ1-1
size: .
DNA: TGCGCCAGCAGCGCCCGGGAACAGCTGATGAACACTGAAGCTTTCTTT
CDR3: CASSAREQLMNTEAFF